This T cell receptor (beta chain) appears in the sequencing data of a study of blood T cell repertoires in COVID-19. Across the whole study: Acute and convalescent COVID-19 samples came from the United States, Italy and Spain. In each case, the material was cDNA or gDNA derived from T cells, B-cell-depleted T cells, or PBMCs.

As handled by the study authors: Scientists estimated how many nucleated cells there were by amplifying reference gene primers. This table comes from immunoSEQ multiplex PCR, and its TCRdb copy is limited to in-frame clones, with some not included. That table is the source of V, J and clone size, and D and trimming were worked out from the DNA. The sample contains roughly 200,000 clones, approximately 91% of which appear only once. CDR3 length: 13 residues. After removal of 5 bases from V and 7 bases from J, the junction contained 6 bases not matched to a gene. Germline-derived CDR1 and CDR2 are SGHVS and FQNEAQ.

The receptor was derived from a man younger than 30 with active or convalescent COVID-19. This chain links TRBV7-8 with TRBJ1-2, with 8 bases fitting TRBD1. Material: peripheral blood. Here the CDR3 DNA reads TGTGCCAGCAGCCTAGACAGGGGAATTGGCTACACCTTC. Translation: CASSLDRGIGYTF.